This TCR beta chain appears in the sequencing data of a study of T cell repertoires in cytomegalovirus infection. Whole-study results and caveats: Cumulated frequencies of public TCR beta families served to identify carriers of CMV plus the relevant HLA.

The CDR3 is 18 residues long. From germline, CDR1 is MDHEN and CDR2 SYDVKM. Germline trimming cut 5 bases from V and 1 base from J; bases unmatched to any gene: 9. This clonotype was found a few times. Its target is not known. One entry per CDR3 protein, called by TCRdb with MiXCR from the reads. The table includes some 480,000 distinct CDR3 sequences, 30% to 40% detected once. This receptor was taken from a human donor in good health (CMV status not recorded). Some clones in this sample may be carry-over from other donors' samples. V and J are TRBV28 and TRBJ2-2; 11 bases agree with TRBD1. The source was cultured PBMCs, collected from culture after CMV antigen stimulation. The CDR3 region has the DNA TGTGCCAGCAGTCCCCGGACAGGGGGCGTGAGGAACACCGGGGAGCTGTTTTTT. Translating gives CASSPRTGGVRNTGELFF.